The present T cell receptor beta chain was sequenced within a study of molecular identifiers for immune sequencing clone quantification (dated 2018 in TCRdb). Regarding the complete study: In a replicate experiment, RNA from roughly 20,000 or 100,000 naive CD8 T cells was split into five aliquots, four of which were sequenced. The study was a methods study using CD8 T cells to benchmark molecular-identifier clustering-based TCR repertoire sequencing (MIDCIRS) and TCR RNA copy counting.

Findings and caveats that apply to the study as a whole: In CMV-specific effector cells, clones with more than 20 RNA copies contained over 97% of molecules, whereas in naive cells such clones contained under 1% of molecules. Highly expanded clone sizes could be underestimated if identical TCR molecules share a barcode. Modeling indicated about 3 TCR RNA copies recovered per cell, compared with about 10 by digital PCR, which implies a capture efficiency of about 27%. Even against a background of some 920,000 naive CD8 T cells, spiked-in Jurkat TCR RNA amounting to a single cell's worth was reported to be detectable. When barcode sub-clustering was left out, chimeric consensus sequences inflated TCR diversity, with chimeras reaching as high as 47%. The naive libraries included spiked-in Jurkat TCR RNA (fewer than eleven copies' worth), and this Jurkat TCR RNA is not part of the donor repertoire.

The junction shows trimming of 6 bases on V and 4 bases on J, and the gene matches do not reach 6 bases of it. The germline V gene encodes CDR1 SGHDT and CDR2 YYEEEE. From the cysteine up to the phenylalanine, the CDR3 has a length of 13 residues. The only DNA kept is the CDR3, 39 bases in frame from the first base. Preparation of the library involved PCR. Sequencing was carried out with an Illumina HiSeq 4000. Bulk TCR libraries were made following a previously described method, with the TCR primers given in Table S5. The Qiagen AllPrep DNA/RNA kit was used to purify total RNA. Before analysis, reads from multiple sequencing runs of one library were combined. The paper's processing steps were these. Only reads with exact TCR constant sequence were kept, trimmed to 150 nt, and grouped by their 12-nt molecular barcodes. Reads inside each barcode group were sub-clustered using a 15% Levenshtein threshold, and a quality-weighted consensus sequence was constructed for each RNA molecule. Non-functional sequences were discarded, and so were lower-count sequences lying one edit away from another sequence. Based on fitting two negative binomial distributions, any barcode sub-cluster with under 20% of the maximum read count was discarded. TCRdb reprocessed the public reads (quality trimming at Q25 with fastp, clone calling with MiXCR) and kept in-frame beta chains. Under each unique CDR3 protein, matching rows form one entry showing the most common genes and DNA. Clone size and V and J calls follow TCRdb, not the original study. This sample lists some 100,000 distinct CDR3 sequences; around 17% were detected once. 0.85% of the sample comes from the top ten.

Libraries of naive CD8 T cells were built from anywhere between roughly 17,000 and 1,000,000 sorted cells, with 10%, 30% or 50% of the purified RNA used. Naive CD8 T cells, defined as CD8+CD4-CCR7+CD45RA+, were FACS-sorted into RLT Plus buffer on a BD FACSAria II. To test detection sensitivity, Jurkat RNA equal to some 11 TCR copies was added to samples of about 19,000-1,100,000 naive CD8 T cells. Enrichment of CD8 T cells was performed with RosetteSep CD8+ T Cell Enrichment Cocktail and Ficoll-Paque, after which ACK red cell lysis was carried out. This clonotype has at least ten counts. The target of this receptor is not known. Base-call qualities are not available, and no considerably larger clone is one nucleotide away.

This receptor was taken from a human donor in good health. Some libraries in this study had Jurkat cell RNA spiked in. The rearranged chain carries TRBV5-6 and TRBJ1-1, and 7 junction bases match TRBD1. The source material was naive CD8+ T cells from blood, with Jurkat cell RNA spiked in. This sample's cell subset or site label indicates: FACS-sorted CD8+CD4-CCR7+CD45RA+ naive T cells. The nucleotides read TGTGCCAGCACCGACAGGGTTGGCACTGAAGCTTTCTTT. It is translated as CASTDRVGTEAFF.